The next 22 T cell receptor beta chains were all read from a single sample in a study of blood T cells in healthy people across ages. The authors ran a second PCR of about 6 to 12 cycles using a sample-barcoded 5' primer and a J-beta primer mix. TCRdb reanalysed the 5' RACE reads using MiXCR and keeps one entry per CDR3 protein. Seen here are around 1,800,000 distinct CDR3 sequences, 30% to 40% observed once, and the top ten hold approximately 22%. What was sequenced was blood. The receptors stem from a human donor in good health.

As to this clonotype: The conserved phenylalanine or tryptophan normally closing the CDR3 is absent here, so this likely arose from a read error. CDR3 loop: CASSQELPSYNSPLHV. In nucleotides, the CDR3 is TGTGCCAGCAGCCAAGAGCTACCCTCCTATAATTCACCCCTCCACGTT. V is TRBV3-1 and J is TRBJ1-6; D remains unclear. The germline V and J ends were trimmed by 0 bases and 0 bases, with 6 bases remaining between them. The CDR3 loop spans 16 amino acids. CDR1 and CDR2 (germline): LGHDT, YNNKEL (reference sequence).

The V gene is TRBV6-6, the J gene TRBJ2-7, with D unclear. Trimming shortened V by 0 bases and J by 2 bases, and 11 bases separated the two germline ends. This CDR3 spans 15 amino acids. CDR1 is MNHNY, CDR2 SVGAGI, per germline (reference sequence). This CDR3 is CASSYSANRPYEQYF. In DNA, the CDR3 is TGTGCCAGCAGTTACTCGGCCAACAGACCCTACGAGCAGTACTTC.

This clonotype was counted only a few times. This chain connects TRBV5-1 to TRBJ2-7; D may be TRBD1 (5 bases). The CDR3 has 16 residues. V was trimmed by 0 bases and J by 4 bases, leaving 17 bases between them. CDR1 and CDR2 from the germline V gene are SGHRS and YFSETQ. The DNA for the CDR3 is TGCGCCAGCAGCTTGGTGTTTGAGACAGACCCGTACGAGCAGTACTTC. As protein: CASSLVFETDPYEQYF.

This chain links TRBV24-1 with TRBJ2-5; the match to TRBD1 covers 8 bases. J gave up 3 bases and V 2 bases, and 4 bases lay outside the gene matches. The CDR3 is 15 amino acids. Germline loops: CDR1 KGHDR, CDR2 SFDVKD. Here the CDR3 reads CATSDYRTGKETQYF. In nucleotides, the CDR3 is TGTGCCACCAGTGATTATAGGACAGGGAAAGAGACCCAGTACTTC.

There are a few counts of this clonotype. J is TRBJ2-5 and V is TRBV9; possible D gene TRBD2, 5 bases. The end of the DNA aligns better with TRBJ2-7, so the J call may be wrong. CDR3 length: 14 residues. Looked up from germline, CDR1 is SGDLS and CDR2 is YYNGEE. The CDR3 bases are TGTGCCAGCAGCTCGGGATGGGCCAACTACGAGCAGTACTTC. Protein sequence: CASSSGWANYEQYF.

The table lists this clonotype with a few counts. The genes are TRBV4-2 and TRBJ2-1, with TRBD2 matching over 7 bases. This CDR3 is built from 16 residues. Germline V gives CDR1 LGHNA, CDR2 YNFKEQ. With V trimmed by 4 bases and J by 7 bases, 13 bases remained unmatched. The CDR3 loop is CASSPSVGGGVNEQFF. CDR3 in DNA: TGTGCCAGCAGCCCCAGCGTGGGCGGGGGAGTAAATGAGCAGTTCTTC.

The chain combines TRBV7-8 with TRBJ2-1, with D perhaps matching TRBD1 (6 bases). Trimming shortened V by 1 base and J by 8 bases, and 21 bases separated the two germline ends. Germline CDR1 is SGHVS and CDR2 is FQNEAQ. The CDR3 runs to 17 residues. The CDR3 is CASSLDERGLIGDEQFF. In DNA, the CDR3 is TGTGCCAGCAGCTTAGATGAGAGGGGGTTGATCGGAGATGAGCAGTTCTTC.

This clonotype was detected only a few times. This chain links TRBV5-1 with TRBJ2-5; D remains ambiguous. From germline, CDR1 is SGHRS and CDR2 YFSETQ. There are 15 residues in the CDR3. V gave up 1 base and J gave up 2 bases, with 12 bases separating them. The DNA for the CDR3 is TGCGCCAGCAGCTTGCTCCCAGGCCTACAAGAGACCCAGTACTTC. Translating it yields CASSLLPGLQETQYF.

The chain recombines TRBV6-2 or TRBV6-3 with TRBJ2-4, with a tentative D call TRBD1 (7 bases). The J call is in doubt because the DNA end fits TRBJ2-7 better. Per germline, CDR1 MNHEY and CDR2 SVGEGT. This CDR3 has 18 residues. CDR3 protein: CARPSLGTGTAYAYEQYF. CDR3 nucleotide sequence: TGTGCCAGACCGTCGCTTGGGACTGGGACAGCCTATGCCTACGAGCAGTACTTC.

The chain employs TRBV7-9 and TRBJ2-3; 13 bases map to TRBD2. J lost 6 bases, V lost 7 bases, and 16 bases had no gene match. The germline V gene encodes CDR1 SEHNR and CDR2 FQNEAQ (reference sequence). The CDR3 has 18 residues. The CDR3 sequence: CASNPKYLRTSGGDTQYF. The CDR3 DNA reads as TGTGCCAGCAACCCGAAATACTTAAGGACTAGCGGGGGCGATACGCAGTATTTT.

The chain employs TRBV29-1 and TRBJ2-7; D possibly corresponds to TRBD1 (5 bases). The CDR3 spans 13 residues. Germline lookup yields CDR1 SQVTM and CDR2 ANQGSEA. Trimming left V 5 bases short and J 0 bases short, with 11 bases between. The CDR3 DNA follows: TGCAGCGTTCTAGACAGAAGCTCCTACGAGCAGTACTTC. Protein sequence: CSVLDRSSYEQYF.

There are many counts of this clonotype. The V call is TRBV12-3 or TRBV12-4, the J call TRBJ1-5; D is possibly TRBD1 (6 bases). The CDR3 is 14 residues long. Trimming stripped 5 bases from V and 3 bases from J, with 11 bases between. CDR3 in DNA: TGTGCCAGCAGTCTGACAGGAGCCAATCAGCCCCAGCATTTT. It is translated as CASSLTGANQPQHF.

This clonotype has more than one count but fewer than ten. This chain uses TRBV28 with TRBJ1-2; no clear D. Germline V gives CDR1 MDHEN, CDR2 SYDVKM. The CDR3 loop spans 14 amino acids. Trimming pared 3 bases from V and 10 bases from J, leaving 18 bases between. The DNA for the CDR3 is TGTGCCAGCAGTTTCGTATGGCCTGATCATGACTACACCTTC. Translating gives CASSFVWPDHDYTF.

This clonotype was counted many times. The genes are TRBV5-1 and TRBJ2-3; possibly TRBD1 or TRBD2 for D (5 bases each). V lost 7 bases, J lost 3 bases, and 15 bases lay in between. The CDR3 is made up of 14 amino acids. The germline V gene encodes CDR1 SGHRS and CDR2 YFSETQ. This chain's CDR3 is CASHDGGVTDTQYF. The CDR3 DNA sequence: TGCGCCAGCCATGATGGGGGAGTTACAGATACGCAGTATTTT.

Of note for this clonotype: The germline gene is not matched at one end of the junction; a read error may be the cause. The rearrangement joins TRBV7-2 to TRBJ1-1, with a weak D call TRBD1 (5 bases). The CDR3 is made up of 10 amino acids. CDR1 and CDR2 from the germline V gene are SGHTA and FQGNSA. For the CDR3, the DNA is TGTGCCAGCAGGGGGACTGAAGTTTTCTTT. Translating gives CASRGTEVFF. Combining the CDR3 with reference TRBV7-2 and TRBJ1-1 gives the whole variable domain GAGVSQSPSNKVTEKGKDVELRCDPISGHTALYWYRQSLGQGLEFLIYFQGNSAPDKSGLPSDRFSAERTGGSVSTLTIQRTQQEDSAVYLCASRGTEVFFGQGTRLTVV.

The V and J genes are TRBV7-2 and TRBJ2-1; the match to TRBD2 covers 14 bases. The CDR3 has 17 residues. V lost 5 bases to trimming and J lost 7 bases; unmatched junction nucleotides: 10. Germline CDR1 is SGHTA and CDR2 is FQGNSA. CDR3 protein: CASSPIMTSGGANEQFF. For the CDR3, the DNA is TGTGCCAGCAGCCCAATTATGACTAGCGGGGGGGCTAATGAGCAGTTCTTC.

This clonotype was observed a few times. This chain uses TRBV11-2 with TRBJ2-5; D is tentatively TRBD1 or TRBD2 (5 bases each). Germline V gives CDR1 SGHAT, CDR2 FQNNGV. Between the trimmed V and J ends, which lost 8 bases and 11 bases, there was a span of 27 bases. The CDR3 is 15 amino acids. The CDR3 DNA sequence: TGTGCCAGCTTGTCGAGGGGCGTAGAAAGGGATGAGCAGTACTTC. Amino acids: CASLSRGVERDEQYF.

This clonotype has just a few counts. The CDR3 spells CASSSSGGSEQYF. CDR3 in DNA: TGTGCCAGCAGCTCTAGCGGGGGGAGCGAGCAGTACTTC. The chain joins TRBV7-2 to TRBJ2-7; 11 nucleotides align to TRBD2. V shed 4 bases, J shed 6 bases, and the junction held 2 bases outside the gene matches. The CDR3 extends over 13 amino acids. Germline V gene lookup returns CDR1 SGHTA and CDR2 FQGNSA. The full variable domain, rest sourced from reference TRBV7-2 and TRBJ2-7, is GAGVSQSPSNKVTEKGKDVELRCDPISGHTALYWYRQSLGQGLEFLIYFQGNSAPDKSGLPSDRFSAERTGGSVSTLTIQRTQQEDSAVYLCASSSSGGSEQYFGPGTRLTVT.

The chain is built from TRBV6-2 or TRBV6-3 and TRBJ2-5; tentative D call: TRBD1 (5 bases). Matching the DNA end better, TRBJ2-7 makes the J call doubtful. This CDR3 has 13 amino acids. Germline V CDR1 and CDR2: MNHEY, SVGEGT. CDR3 amino acids: CASSYPDIYEQYF. CDR3 coding DNA: TGTGCCAGCAGTTACCCGGACATCTACGAGCAGTACTTC.

In this sample, this clonotype turned up once. V usage is TRBV7-2 and J usage is TRBJ2-3, with D perhaps TRBD2 (7 bases). Looked up from germline, CDR1 is SGHTA and CDR2 is FQGNSA. The ends were cut back, 2 bases at V and 4 bases at J, with 13 bases in the middle. This CDR3 spans 15 amino acids. DNA of the CDR3: TGTGCCAGCAGCTTAAACGGCGGGGGCCCAGATACGCAGTATTTT. Protein sequence: CASSLNGGGPDTQYF.

The V call is TRBV10-3, the J call TRBJ1-2; D gene ambiguous. Germline lookup yields CDR1 ENHRY and CDR2 SYGVKD. V lost 0 bases and J lost 8, with 10 bases in between. The CDR3 is made up of 13 amino acids. Here the CDR3 reads CAISESKGVGYTF. CDR3 bases: TGTGCCATCAGTGAGTCGAAGGGTGTGGGCTACACCTTC.

This clonotype was picked up a small number of times. V usage is TRBV7-2 and J usage is TRBJ2-1, with TRBD2 matching 9 bases. Losses at the gene ends were 6 bases for V and 4 bases for J; bases not matched to a gene: 10. The CDR3 contains 16 residues. CDR1 is SGHTA, CDR2 FQGNSA, per germline. CDR3 residues: CASSLSGGTLYNEQFF. DNA of the CDR3: TGTGCCAGCAGTTTAAGCGGGGGGACTCTATACAATGAGCAGTTCTTC. The full variable domain, completed using reference TRBV7-2 and TRBJ2-1, is GAGVSQSPSNKVTEKGKDVELRCDPISGHTALYWYRQSLGQGLEFLIYFQGNSAPDKSGLPSDRFSAERTGGSVSTLTIQRTQQEDSAVYLCASSLSGGTLYNEQFFGPGTRLTVL.